Presented here are 5 T cell receptor beta chains from one specimen sequenced in a study of T-cell memory formation after mild COVID-19. Each CDR3 protein gets one entry after TCRdb re-called the 5' RACE reads with MiXCR. The sample includes roughly 450,000 distinct CDR3 sequences, roughly 18% seen only once; the top ten take roughly 21%. Sequenced input: PBMCs or a T cell subset sorted from them (not recorded which). The receptors derive from a man aged 18 to 29 who had mild COVID-19 (a few samples of this study predate the infection). Cell type and time point are not known.

This clonotype was seen many times. This chain connects TRBV7-2 to TRBJ1-4; 7 bases align to TRBD1. Germline trimming cut 1 base from V and 8 bases from J; bases unmatched to any gene: 7. The CDR3 has 15 residues. Germline lookup yields CDR1 SGHTA and CDR2 FQGNSA. CDR3 in amino acids: CASSLVRQGGEKLFF. In DNA, the CDR3 is TGTGCCAGCAGCTTAGTGCGTCAGGGGGGAGAAAAACTGTTTTTT.

The V and J genes are TRBV29-1 and TRBJ2-1; no definite D call. Trimming cost V 4 bases and J 5 bases, with 6 bases left between them. The CDR3 runs to 11 residues. Germline V gives CDR1 SQVTM, CDR2 ANQGSEA. CDR3 sequence (DNA): TGCAGCGTTGTTTGGAACAATGAGCAGTTCTTC. Residues: CSVVWNNEQFF.

V usage is TRBV9 and J usage is TRBJ2-2; 8 positions agree with TRBD1. Unmatched junction bases numbered 15, after V lost 2 bases and J lost 6 bases. This CDR3 contains 18 residues. Germline V gene lookup returns CDR1 SGDLS and CDR2 YYNGEE. CDR3 amino acids: CASSVPISGQGKPGELFF. CDR3 coding DNA: TGTGCCAGCAGCGTCCCAATCTCCGGACAGGGAAAGCCCGGGGAGCTGTTTTTT.

J is TRBJ1-2 and V is TRBV10-3; 8 bases match TRBD1. Germline V gene lookup returns CDR1 ENHRY and CDR2 SYGVKD. The CDR3 extends over 13 amino acids. The J segment lost 10 bases and the V segment lost 6 bases, leaving 10 bases of the junction unmatched. CDR3 amino acids: CAIRLTGEGDYTF. DNA for the CDR3: TGTGCCATCAGGTTGACAGGGGAGGGCGACTACACCTTC.

This clonotype was counted a few times. This chain connects TRBV18 to TRBJ1-1; possibly TRBD1 for D (5 bases). V lost 3 bases, J lost 7 bases, and 9 bases lay in between. Germline loops: CDR1 KGHSH, CDR2 LQKENI. The CDR3 extends over 12 amino acids. The CDR3 region has the DNA TGTGCCAGCTCACCTTTGCAGGGTGAAGCTTTCTTT. Protein: CASSPLQGEAFF.